Shown below are 21 T cell receptor beta chains from a single sample sequenced in a study of T-cell reconstitution after alpha-beta-depleted transplantation in children. For TCRbeta, the library was prepared with unique molecular identifiers. TCRdb reanalysed the PCR reads using MiXCR and keeps one entry per CDR3 protein. The sample lists roughly 500,000 distinct CDR3 sequences; around 17% were seen once. Source: PBMCs from the stem cell graft donor, taken from the stem cell graft. All receptors come from a human donor who donated a stem cell graft to a child with acute lymphoblastic leukemia.

The sample holds many counts of this clonotype. The junction does not match germline at one end; this may be a read error. The rearrangement uses TRBV18 and TRBJ2-7; D perhaps matches TRBD2 (6 bases). The germline V gene has CDR1 KGHSH and CDR2 LQKENI. The CDR3 is 13 amino acids. The CDR3: CASSAGSSYEQYF. CDR3 bases: TGCGCCAGCAGCGCCGGGAGCTCCTACGAGCAGTACTTC.

Only a few counts were recorded for this clonotype. This chain uses TRBV27 with TRBJ2-3, with 9 bases identical to TRBD2. The CDR3 has 16 amino acids. The V gene end was trimmed by 2 bases and the J gene end by 1 base; junction bases not matched to a gene: 4. The germline V gene encodes CDR1 MNHEY and CDR2 SMNVEV (reference sequence). CDR3 nucleotide sequence: TGTGCCAGCAGTTTAGCGGGAGGGCCGGGCACAGATACGCAGTATTTT. Protein sequence: CASSLAGGPGTDTQYF.

This chain joins TRBV29-1 and TRBJ2-5; D remains ambiguous. This CDR3 is 13 amino acids long. Germline V lookup: CDR1 SQVTM, CDR2 ANQGSEA. The germline V and J ends were trimmed by 8 bases and 0 bases, with 13 bases remaining between them. As DNA, the CDR3 is TGCAGCCTCAAGGTGTGGGACCAAGAGACCCAGTACTTC. Its protein product is CSLKVWDQETQYF.

Remarks on this clonotype: At one boundary the junction diverges from the germline segment, which might be a read error. The V gene is TRBV9, the J gene TRBJ1-1; D might be TRBD1 (5 bases). The CDR3 consists of 14 residues. Germline assignment: CDR1 SGDLS and CDR2 YYNGEE. CDR3 bases: TGTGCCAGCAGCGTAGTGGGGGTGAACACTGGAGCTTTCTTT. Translated, it gives CASSVVGVNTGAFF.

This clonotype was observed many times. This rearrangement joins TRBV27 to TRBJ2-1; a possible D gene is TRBD2 (5 bases). The ends were cut back, 6 bases at V and 0 bases at J, with 15 bases in the middle. This CDR3 is 16 amino acids long. From germline, CDR1 is MNHEY and CDR2 SMNVEV (reference sequence). The CDR3 here is CASSASDGVSYNEQFF. Written as DNA, the CDR3 is TGTGCCAGCAGCGCTTCGGACGGGGTCTCCTACAATGAGCAGTTCTTC.

The chain couples TRBV3-1 to TRBJ2-1, with D perhaps TRBD2 (6 bases). There are 13 residues in the CDR3. Germline V gives CDR1 LGHDT, CDR2 YNNKEL (reference sequence). Between the trimmed V and J ends, which lost 6 bases and 8 bases, there was a span of 14 bases. The CDR3 nucleotides read TGTGCCAGCAGGCGCGGGACGATGGATGAGCAGTTCTTC. It encodes CASRRGTMDEQFF.

This clonotype was seen more than once but under ten times. The rearrangement uses TRBV20-1 and TRBJ2-7; 8 bases align to TRBD1. The CDR3 length is 14 residues. The V gene end was trimmed by 4 bases and the J gene end by 5 bases; junction bases not matched to a gene: 10. Germline assignment: CDR1 DFQATT and CDR2 SNEGSKA (reference sequence). CDR3 DNA sequence: TGCAGTGCTAATCGCGGACAGGGACTCCACGAGCAGTACTTC. Amino acids: CSANRGQGLHEQYF.

The chain recombines TRBV20-1 with TRBJ2-1, with a possible D match to TRBD2 (6 bases). CDR1 DFQATT and CDR2 SNEGSKA come from the germline V gene (reference sequence). Trimming left V 5 bases short and J 2 bases short, with 10 bases between. This CDR3 is 13 amino acids long. CDR3: CSAGGGPYNEQFF. CDR3 nucleotide sequence: TGCAGTGCTGGAGGAGGGCCCTACAATGAGCAGTTCTTC.

The V and J genes are TRBV9 and TRBJ1-4; no clear D. The CDR3 runs 15 residues. Deletions cut 1 base from V and 0 bases from J, with 7 bases between. Germline V lookup: CDR1 SGDLS, CDR2 YYNGEE. CDR3: CASSVTTSTNEKLFF. The CDR3 nucleotides are TGTGCCAGCAGCGTAACGACTTCAACTAATGAAAAACTGTTTTTT.

The chain joins TRBV6-4 to TRBJ2-3; D uncertain. CDR1 is MRHNA and CDR2 is SNTAGT in the germline V gene. V was shortened by 4 bases and J by 0 bases, with 8 bases between the two germline ends. CDR3 length equals 14 residues. DNA of the CDR3: TGTGCCAGCAGTGTAAATCCTAGCACAGATACGCAGTATTTT. This sequence encodes CASSVNPSTDTQYF.

This clonotype was counted a single time. The chain links TRBV14 to TRBJ2-7, with D possibly matching TRBD1 (6 bases). The CDR3 spans 13 residues. V was shortened by 7 bases and J by 1 base, with 11 bases between the two germline ends. Germline CDR1 is SGHDN and CDR2 is FVKESK. CDR3 in DNA: TGTGCCAGCAACCGGGACATATCCTACGAGCAGTACTTC. This sequence encodes CASNRDISYEQYF.

The chain links TRBV12-3 or TRBV12-4 to TRBJ2-5, with 8 bases aligning to TRBD2. The CDR3 runs to 15 residues. J lost 3 bases, V lost 0 bases, and 3 bases had no gene match. Here the CDR3 reads CASSLASLAEETQYF. As DNA, the CDR3 is TGTGCCAGCAGTTTAGCGTCACTAGCGGAAGAGACCCAGTACTTC.

Only a few counts were recorded for this clonotype. The V gene is TRBV5-1, the J gene TRBJ2-1; D may be TRBD2 (6 bases). The CDR3 is 12 amino acids. V lost 3 bases to trimming and J lost 9 bases, with 10 bases between them. The germline V gene encodes CDR1 SGHRS and CDR2 YFSETQ. The CDR3 here is CASSSGTAEQFF. The CDR3 region has the DNA TGCGCCAGCAGCTCCGGGACTGCTGAGCAGTTCTTC.

This clonotype has just a few counts. The chain is built from TRBV11-2 and TRBJ2-1; D call uncertain. Per germline, CDR1 SGHAT and CDR2 FQNNGV. V lost 4 bases and J lost 0, with 13 bases in between. This CDR3 is 16 amino acids long. The chain's CDR3 is CASSSRSRSSYNEQFF. CDR3 sequence (DNA): TGTGCCAGCAGCTCACGCAGCAGGAGCTCCTACAATGAGCAGTTCTTC.

This clonotype has a handful of counts. The chain is built from TRBV27 and TRBJ1-2; D may be TRBD1 (6 bases). This CDR3 region has 13 residues. Trimming cost V 4 bases and J 7 bases, with 13 bases left between them. From germline, CDR1 is MNHEY and CDR2 SMNVEV (reference sequence). CDR3 region: CASSWTALSGYTF. DNA for the CDR3: TGTGCCAGCAGTTGGACAGCACTTAGTGGCTACACCTTC.

The V call is TRBV14, the J call TRBJ2-7; the D gene is possibly TRBD2 (6 bases). This CDR3 has 14 residues. V gave up 0 bases and J gave up 2 bases, with 8 bases separating them. CDR1 and CDR2 (germline): SGHDN, FVKESK. Written as DNA, the CDR3 is TGTGCCAGCAGCCAAGAACCGGGGGCCTACGAGCAGTACTTC. Translated, it gives CASSQEPGAYEQYF.

The chain uses TRBV10-2 and TRBJ1-2, with D possibly being TRBD1 (6 bases). V gave up 4 bases and J gave up 0 bases, with 15 bases separating them. The CDR3 extends over 16 amino acids. The germline CDR1 and CDR2 sequences are WSHSY and SAAADI. CDR3 in amino acids: CASSVSSRTANYGYTF. CDR3 in DNA: TGCGCCAGCAGTGTAAGCTCACGGACAGCTAACTATGGCTACACCTTC.

The chain is built from TRBV5-1 and TRBJ1-3, with unresolved D. CDR3 length: 15 residues. The V gene's germline CDR1 is SGHRS and CDR2 YFSETQ. Between the trimmed V and J ends, which lost 4 bases and 2 bases, there was a span of 13 bases. The CDR3 loop is CASSSTPDPGNTIYF. The CDR3 bases are TGCGCCAGCAGCAGCACCCCGGACCCTGGAAACACCATATATTTT. Together with reference TRBV5-1 and TRBJ1-3, the CDR3 gives the full variable domain: KAGVTQTPRYLIKTRGQQVTLSCSPISGHRSVSWYQQTPGQGLQFLFEYFSETQRNKGNFPGRFSGRQFSNSRSEMNVSTLELGDSALYLCASSSTPDPGNTIYFGEGSWLTVV.

This clonotype was observed a handful of times. The chain is built from TRBV2 and TRBJ2-1; the D gene is possibly TRBD1 (6 bases). V was clipped by 5 bases and J by 8 bases, with 19 bases between them. Germline assignment: CDR1 SNHLY and CDR2 FYNNEI. The CDR3 is made up of 15 amino acids. This CDR3 is CASSPRTGLFDEQFF. The CDR3 DNA reads TGTGCCAGCAGTCCCCGCACAGGGTTATTTGATGAGCAGTTCTTC. Full variable domain (rest looked up from reference TRBV2 and TRBJ2-1): EPEVTQTPSHQVTQMGQEVILRCVPISNHLYFYWYRQILGQKVEFLVSFYNNEISEKSEIFDDQFSVERPDGSNFTLKIRSTKLEDSAMYFCASSPRTGLFDEQFFGPGTRLTVL.

This chain uses TRBV6-1 with TRBJ2-7; D call uncertain. The CDR3 totals 12 residues. V was trimmed by 8 bases and J by 3 bases, leaving 11 bases between them. Germline CDR1 is MNHNS and CDR2 is SASEGT. CDR3 coding DNA: TGTGCCAGCGCCCTGGCCGGCTACGAGCAGTACTTC. It yields the protein CASALAGYEQYF.

This clonotype was detected only a few times. CDR3 amino acids: CASSYSITASGNTIYF. CDR3 sequence (DNA): TGTGCCAGCAGTTACTCGATTACAGCTTCTGGAAACACCATATATTTT. This chain joins TRBV6-5 and TRBJ1-3; D is unresolved. Between the trimmed V and J ends, which lost 0 bases and 1 base, there was a span of 10 bases. Looked up from germline, CDR1 is MNHEY and CDR2 is SVGAGI. This CDR3 contains 16 residues.